In this sample, the clone carrying this T cell receptor beta chain turned up a few times. What it recognizes is unknown. The data belong to a study of beta chain features in type 1 diabetes. Findings and limits, study-wide: For Type 1 diabetes patients, all four CD4+ subsets carried TCRB CDR3s that were moderately but significantly shorter.

The whole isolated RNA underwent reverse transcription, so sequencing captured expressed TCRB transcripts. Clones were read by immunoSEQ multiplex PCR, and TCRdb kept only the in-frame ones, dropping some. The data contain nearly 700,000 clones, roughly an eighth of them seen just once; the ten biggest clones take up less than 0.025%. This clonotype was sampled from a man younger than 30 with type 1 diabetes. Sequencing input: naive CD4+ T cells from blood.

The CDR3 DNA reads as TGTGCCAGCAGTTACTCGTCCCGACTCGAGCAGTACTTC. This translates into CASSYSSRLEQYF. The chain has TRBV6-5 and TRBJ2-7; D ambiguous. There are 13 residues in the CDR3. The V and J ends lost 0 bases and 6 bases respectively, with 9 bases between them. Germline CDR1 MNHEY, CDR2 SVGAGI.